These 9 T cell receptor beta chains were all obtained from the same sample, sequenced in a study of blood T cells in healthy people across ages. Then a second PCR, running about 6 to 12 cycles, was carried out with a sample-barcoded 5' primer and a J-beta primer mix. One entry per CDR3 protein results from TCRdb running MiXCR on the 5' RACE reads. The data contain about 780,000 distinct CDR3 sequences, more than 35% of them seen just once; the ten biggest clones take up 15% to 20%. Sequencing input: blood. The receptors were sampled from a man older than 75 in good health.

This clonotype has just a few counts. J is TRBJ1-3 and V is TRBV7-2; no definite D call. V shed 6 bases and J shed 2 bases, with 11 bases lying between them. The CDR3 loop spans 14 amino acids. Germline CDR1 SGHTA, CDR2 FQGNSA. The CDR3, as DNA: TGTGCCAGCAGGAGCCCCCGCGCTGGAAACACCATATATTTT. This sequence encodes CASRSPRAGNTIYF.

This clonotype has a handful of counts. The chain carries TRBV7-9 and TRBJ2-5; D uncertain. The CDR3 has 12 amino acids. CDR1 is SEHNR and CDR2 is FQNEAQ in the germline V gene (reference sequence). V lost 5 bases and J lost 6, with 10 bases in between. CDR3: CASSPVRKTQYF. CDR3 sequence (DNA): TGTGCCAGCAGCCCGGTCCGGAAGACCCAGTACTTC.

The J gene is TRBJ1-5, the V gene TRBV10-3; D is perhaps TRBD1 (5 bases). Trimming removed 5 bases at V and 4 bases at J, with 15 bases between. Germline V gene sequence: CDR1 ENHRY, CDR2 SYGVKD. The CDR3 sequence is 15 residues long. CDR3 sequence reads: CAISQGMGDNQPQHF. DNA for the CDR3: TGTGCCATCAGTCAGGGTATGGGGGATAATCAGCCCCAGCATTTT.

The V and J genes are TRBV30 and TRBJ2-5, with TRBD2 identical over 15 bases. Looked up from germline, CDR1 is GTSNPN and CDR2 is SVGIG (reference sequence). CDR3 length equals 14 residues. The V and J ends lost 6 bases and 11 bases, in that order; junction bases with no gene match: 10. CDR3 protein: CACPRGLAGGEQYF. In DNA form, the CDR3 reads TGTGCCTGTCCCCGGGGACTAGCGGGAGGTGAGCAGTACTTC. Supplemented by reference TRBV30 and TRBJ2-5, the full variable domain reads SQTIHQWPATLVQPVGSPLSLECTVEGTSNPNLYWYRQAAGRGLQLLFYSVGIGQISSEVPQNLSASRPQDRQFILSSKKLLLSDSGFYLCACPRGLAGGEQYFGPGTRLLVL.

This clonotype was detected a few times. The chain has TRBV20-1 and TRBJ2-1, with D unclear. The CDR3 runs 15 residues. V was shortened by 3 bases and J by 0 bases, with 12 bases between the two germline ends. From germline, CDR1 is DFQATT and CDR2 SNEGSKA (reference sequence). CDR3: CSASKGRSSYNEQFF. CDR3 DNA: TGCAGTGCTAGTAAAGGTCGAAGCTCCTACAATGAGCAGTTCTTC.

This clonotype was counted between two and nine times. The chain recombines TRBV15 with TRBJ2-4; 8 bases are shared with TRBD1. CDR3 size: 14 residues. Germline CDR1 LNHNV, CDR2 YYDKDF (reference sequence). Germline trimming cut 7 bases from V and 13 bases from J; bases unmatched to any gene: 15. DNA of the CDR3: TGTGCCACCAATGTTGACAGGGGAAAAGGGGAGCAGTACTTC. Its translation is CATNVDRGKGEQYF. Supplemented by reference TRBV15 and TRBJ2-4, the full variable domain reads DAMVIQNPRYQVTQFGKPVTLSCSQTLNHNVMYWYQQKSSQAPKLLFHYYDKDFNNEADTPDNFQSRRPNTSFCFLDIRSPGLGDTAMYLCATNVDRGKGEQYFGAGTRLSVL.

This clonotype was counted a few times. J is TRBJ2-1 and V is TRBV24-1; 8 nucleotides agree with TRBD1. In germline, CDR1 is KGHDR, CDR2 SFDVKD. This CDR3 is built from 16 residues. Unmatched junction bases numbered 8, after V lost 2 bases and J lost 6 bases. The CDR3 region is CATSDSGGFTSNEQFF. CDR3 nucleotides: TGTGCCACCAGTGATTCAGGGGGCTTCACTAGCAATGAGCAGTTCTTC.

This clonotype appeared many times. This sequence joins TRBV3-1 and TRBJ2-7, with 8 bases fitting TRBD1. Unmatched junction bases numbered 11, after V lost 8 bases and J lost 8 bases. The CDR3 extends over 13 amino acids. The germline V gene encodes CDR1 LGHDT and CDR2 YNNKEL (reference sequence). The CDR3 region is CASEDRASRKQYF. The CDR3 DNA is TGTGCCAGCGAGGACAGGGCCTCTAGGAAGCAGTACTTC.

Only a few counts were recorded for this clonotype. The DNA for the CDR3 is TGTGCCAGCAGCTTACGAGCCGGGAACTACGAGCAGTACTTC. As protein: CASSLRAGNYEQYF. The chain carries TRBV11-3 and TRBJ2-7; a weak D match, TRBD2 (5 bases). CDR1 is SGHNT, CDR2 YENEEA, per germline. The CDR3 contains 14 residues. Trimming pared 2 bases from V and 3 bases from J, leaving 11 bases between.